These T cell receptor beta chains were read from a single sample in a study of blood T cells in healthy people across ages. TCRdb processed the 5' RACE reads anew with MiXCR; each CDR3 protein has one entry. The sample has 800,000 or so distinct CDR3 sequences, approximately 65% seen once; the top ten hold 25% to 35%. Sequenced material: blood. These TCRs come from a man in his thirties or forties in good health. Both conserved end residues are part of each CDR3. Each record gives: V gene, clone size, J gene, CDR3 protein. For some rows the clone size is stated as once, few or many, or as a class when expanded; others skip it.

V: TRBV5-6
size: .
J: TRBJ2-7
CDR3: CASSLGVETGTTYEQYF

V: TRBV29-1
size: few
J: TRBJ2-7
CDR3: CSVQVRGYEQYF

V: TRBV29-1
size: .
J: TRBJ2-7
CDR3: CSAESPYEQYF

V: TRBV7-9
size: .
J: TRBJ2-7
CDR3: CASSSPSAYEQYF

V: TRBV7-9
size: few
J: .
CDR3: CASVQTGGDSLGEQYF

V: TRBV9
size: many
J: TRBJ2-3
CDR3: CASTGQSTDTQYF

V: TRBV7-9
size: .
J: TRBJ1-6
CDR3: CASSVGQLYDSPLHF

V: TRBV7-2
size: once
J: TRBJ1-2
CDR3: CASSPGGGLDYGYTF

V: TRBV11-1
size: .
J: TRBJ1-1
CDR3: CASSLRTVGTEAFF

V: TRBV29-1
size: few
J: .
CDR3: CSVGLTAGSHEQYF

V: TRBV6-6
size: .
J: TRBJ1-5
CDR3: CASSFGRNQPQHF

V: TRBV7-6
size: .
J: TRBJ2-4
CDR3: CASSLTRSGLDIQYF

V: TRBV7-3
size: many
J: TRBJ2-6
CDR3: CASSAQGSGANVLTF

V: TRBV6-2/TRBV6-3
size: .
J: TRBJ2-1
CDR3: CASSSIGQGVKGNEQFF

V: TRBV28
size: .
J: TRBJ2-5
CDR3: CASNALAGLETQYF

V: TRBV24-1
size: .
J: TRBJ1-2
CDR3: CATPRYGYTF

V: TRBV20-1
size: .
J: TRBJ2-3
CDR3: CSARRTSGVTSTDTQYF

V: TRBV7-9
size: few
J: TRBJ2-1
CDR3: CASIRTGAYNEQFF

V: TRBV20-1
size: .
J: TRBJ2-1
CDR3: CSANSRDRGNEQFF

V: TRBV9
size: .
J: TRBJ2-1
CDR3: CASSVAAGGIDEQFF

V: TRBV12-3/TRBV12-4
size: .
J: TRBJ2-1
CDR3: CASSFDAGVFF

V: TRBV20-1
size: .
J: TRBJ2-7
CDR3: CSAAPTGVAYEQYF

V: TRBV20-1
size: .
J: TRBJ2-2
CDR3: CSARDDNANTGELFF

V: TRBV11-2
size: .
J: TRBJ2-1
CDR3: CASSLGEAFRGNEQFF

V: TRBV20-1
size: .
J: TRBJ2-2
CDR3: CSARVGSNTGELFF

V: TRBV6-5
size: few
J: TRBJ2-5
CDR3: CASGRPQETQYF

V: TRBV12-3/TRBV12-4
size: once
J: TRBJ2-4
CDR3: CASSFTHGTGSKNIQYF

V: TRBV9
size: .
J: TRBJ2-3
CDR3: CASSPFGRGNTDTQYF

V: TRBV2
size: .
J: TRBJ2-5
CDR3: CASSDPLVEETQYF